Following are 8 T cell receptor beta chains from one sample sequenced in a study of cytomegalovirus exposure and HLA in healthy donors. PCR employed 60 Vbeta and 13 Jbeta primers. Using immunoSEQ multiplex PCR, the repertoire was profiled, and TCRdb retains in-frame clones only, with some absent. This table has approximately 160,000 clones, around 76% appearing once. Sequenced input: PBMCs. The receptor set was obtained from a woman between 40 and 55 years old in good health and CMV-seronegative.

This chain connects TRBV5-1 to TRBJ1-1, with D possibly matching TRBD1 (6 bases). The V gene's germline CDR1 is SGHRS and CDR2 YFSETQ. The CDR3 is 14 amino acids. The V and J ends lost 4 bases and 3 bases respectively, with 13 bases between them. The CDR3 sequence: CASSGGSPDTEAFF. CDR3 bases: TGCGCCAGCAGCGGGGGCTCTCCCGACACTGAAGCTTTCTTT.

This clone came up a few times. The chain joins TRBV11-2 to TRBJ2-7; a possible D gene is TRBD2 (7 bases). The V end was cut by 4 bases, the J end by 4 bases, with 20 bases between. CDR1 and CDR2 from the germline V gene are SGHAT and FQNNGV. There are 16 residues in the CDR3. Written as DNA, the CDR3 is TGTGCCAGCAGCTCCCTCAAGGGGGAGGGGATATACGAGCAGTACTTC. Translation: CASSSLKGEGIYEQYF. Using reference TRBV11-2 and TRBJ2-7 for the parts outside the CDR3, the full variable domain is EAGVAQSPRYKIIEKRQSVAFWCNPISGHATLYWYQQILGQGPKLLIQFQNNGVVDDSQLPKDRFSAERLKGVDSTLKIQPAKLEDSAVYLCASSSLKGEGIYEQYFGPGTRLTVT.

The table lists this clone with a count of one. The chain employs TRBV11-2 and TRBJ1-2; 7 positions agree with TRBD1. The CDR3 is 17 amino acids. Trimming at V came to 1 base and at J to 6 bases, leaving 14 bases not matched to a gene. Germline CDR1 SGHAT, CDR2 FQNNGV. The chain's CDR3 is CASSLGGRQGSDNGYTF. As DNA, the CDR3 is TGTGCCAGCAGCTTAGGGGGGCGACAGGGTTCGGATAATGGCTACACCTTC.

The J gene is TRBJ2-1, the V gene TRBV6-1; D gene ambiguous. Trimming stripped 6 bases from V and 0 bases from J, with 12 bases between. CDR1 is MNHNS and CDR2 is SASEGT in the germline V gene. The CDR3 is 15 amino acids. Here the CDR3 reads CASRELSGSYNEQFF. In DNA form, the CDR3 reads TGTGCCAGCAGGGAATTGTCCGGCTCCTACAATGAGCAGTTCTTC.

The chain combines TRBV6-1 with TRBJ2-2, with TRBD1 matching 7 bases. Germline CDR1 reads MNHNS; CDR2 reads SASEGT. J was trimmed by 5 bases and V by 6 bases; bases with no gene match: 6. The CDR3 sequence is 14 residues long. The CDR3: CASRDRERTGELFF. CDR3 bases: TGTGCCAGCAGAGACAGGGAGAGGACCGGGGAGCTGTTTTTT.

The chain employs TRBV2 and TRBJ2-5; D is perhaps TRBD2 (5 bases). CDR1 and CDR2 (germline): SNHLY, FYNNEI. This CDR3 contains 16 residues. V was clipped by 3 bases and J by 1 base, with 15 bases between them. CDR3 in DNA: TGTGCCAGCAGTGAGGGAGTAACTTGGGGCCAAGAGACCCAGTACTTC. This encodes CASSEGVTWGQETQYF. The full variable domain, its missing parts supplied by reference TRBV2 and TRBJ2-5, is EPEVTQTPSHQVTQMGQEVILRCVPISNHLYFYWYRQILGQKVEFLVSFYNNEISEKSEIFDDQFSVERPDGSNFTLKIRSTKLEDSAMYFCASSEGVTWGQETQYFGPGTRLLVL.

The rearrangement uses TRBV5-1 and TRBJ2-3; D may be TRBD2 (7 bases). Per germline, CDR1 SGHRS and CDR2 YFSETQ. The V end lost 9 bases, the J end lost 2 bases, and 19 bases lay between the germline ends. The CDR3 consists of 15 residues. Here the CDR3 DNA reads TGCGCCACCTCGACGGGGGGCAACCCCACAGATACGCAGTATTTT. It translates to CATSTGGNPTDTQYF.

CDR3 sequence reads: CASSSQTGGRGYEQYF. The CDR3 DNA reads as TGTGCCAGCAGCTCTCAAACAGGGGGAAGGGGGTACGAGCAGTACTTC. The chain recombines TRBV7-8 with TRBJ2-7; 8 positions agree with TRBD1. This CDR3 is built from 16 residues. V lost 4 bases and J lost 4; bases outside the gene matches: 12. Germline CDR1 and CDR2: SGHVS and FQNEAQ.